The clone carrying this T cell receptor (beta chain) was seen repeatedly, ten times or more. Its antigen is not known. The sample originates from a study of T cells in Graves' hyperthyroidism and ophthalmopathy. Looking at the study overall: Upon initial diagnosis and before any treatment, peripheral blood was collected.

RNA transcripts gave rise to amplified TCR beta CDR3 regions. In the first-round RT-PCR of the TCR CDR3, the HTBI primer set was used. One entry per CDR3 protein results from TCRdb running MiXCR on the multiplex PCR reads. This repertoire shows 400,000 to 500,000 distinct CDR3 sequences, 13% to 15% found once; its top ten account for around a sixth. No ophthalmopathy progression within 18 months constituted stable Graves' hyperthyroidism. Using around 10 ml of fresh peripheral blood, PBMCs were prepared. The V end lost 6 bases, the J end lost 1 base, and 15 bases lay between the germline ends. The CDR3 has 15 residues. In germline, CDR1 is MNHNS, CDR2 SASEGT. Study-wide results and limits: A model of 13 V-J features distinguished ophthalmopathy from stable hyperthyroidism.

The TCR sequence derives from a woman between 18 and 29 years old with Graves' hyperthyroidism. Sequenced sample: blood. This chain connects TRBV6-1 to TRBJ2-5; D gene uncertain. CDR3 coding DNA: TGTGCCAGCAGGACCCCCGCCTTAGGCCAAGAGACCCAGTACTTC. It codes for CASRTPALGQETQYF.